The T cell receptor (beta chain) described here comes from a study of blood T cell repertoires in COVID-19. Across the whole study: T cells, B-cell-depleted T cells, or PBMCs supplied cDNA or gDNA.

This clone occurred once. V was shortened by 8 bases and J by 0 bases, with 8 bases between the two germline ends. In germline, CDR1 is ENHRY, CDR2 SYGVKD. The CDR3 sequence is 13 residues long. In the original processing: Amplifying reference gene primers gave estimates of nucleated cell counts. Sequencing used immunoSEQ multiplex PCR; TCRdb keeps in-frame clones, though not all of them. V and J calls and clone size are as listed in that table; D and trimming were resolved from the DNA. The sample includes 350,000 or so clones, roughly 90% of them seen just once. What was sequenced was peripheral blood. The chain uses TRBV10-3 and TRBJ2-1; the D is unclear. This clonotype was obtained from a man aged 18 to 30 with active or convalescent COVID-19. DNA of the CDR3: TGTGCCATCTTAATTAGCTCCTACAATGAGCAGTTCTTC. Translated, it gives CAILISSYNEQFF.